Included here is one TCR beta chain sequence, with context. What it recognizes is unknown. The germline CDR1 and CDR2 sequences are LNHDA and SQIVND (reference sequence). The CDR3 has 17 residues. Trimming at V came to 5 bases and at J to 10 bases, leaving 18 bases not matched to a gene. Documented time point: neoterminal ileum biopsy at postoperative endoscopy, about 6 months after surgery. This specimen belongs to a study of T cell repertoires in ileal Crohn's disease. Across the whole study: At surgery, less than 45% of patients smoked, with median disease duration about 7.9 years. Findings of the study overall: Mucosal expansions were suggested to be mainly CD8 T cells.

Roughly 500 nanograms of biopsy DNA per sample underwent TCRB immunosequencing. Libraries were prepared by immunoSEQ multiplex PCR; TCRdb keeps only in-frame clonotypes and omits some of them. The sample comprises about 62,000 clones, roughly 91% of which are singletons, and 2% to 2.5% rests with the top ten. This sequence was found in an adult with Crohn's disease. Sequences were obtained from ileal tissue. The V gene is TRBV19, the J gene TRBJ2-1; 9 bases fit TRBD2. CDR3 region: CASSPPRSSGRSREQFF. The CDR3 DNA is TGTGCCAGTAGTCCCCCTCGGAGTAGCGGGAGAAGTCGCGAGCAGTTCTTC.